This T cell receptor (beta chain) came from a study of blood T cells in healthy people across ages. This clonotype appeared a few times. The CDR3 length is 14 residues. Germline V lookup: CDR1 SQVTM, CDR2 ANQGSEA. Trimming removed 5 bases from V and 7 bases from J; junction bases left unmatched: 8. PCR was performed a second time for about 7 to 12 cycles using a sample-barcoded 5' primer and a J-beta primer mix. Each cDNA molecule was tagged by a template-switch adaptor with 12 random nucleotides. A single record per CDR3 protein comes from TCRdb applying MiXCR to the 5' RACE reads. The sample yields some 850,000 distinct CDR3 sequences, around a quarter seen once. The sample was also reused in another study, on T cells of mothers and their children. That work states: Each child contributed roughly 3.2 million TCR beta CDR3 reads, while each mother contributed over 9 million.

The sequence was obtained from a boy aged 5-17 years in good health. Sequenced: blood. This chain connects TRBV29-1 to TRBJ2-2, with 9 bases matching TRBD1. CDR3 DNA sequence: TGCAGCGTTACTAACAGGGGGCGAGGCGGGGAGCTGTTTTTT. Encoded protein: CSVTNRGRGGELFF.